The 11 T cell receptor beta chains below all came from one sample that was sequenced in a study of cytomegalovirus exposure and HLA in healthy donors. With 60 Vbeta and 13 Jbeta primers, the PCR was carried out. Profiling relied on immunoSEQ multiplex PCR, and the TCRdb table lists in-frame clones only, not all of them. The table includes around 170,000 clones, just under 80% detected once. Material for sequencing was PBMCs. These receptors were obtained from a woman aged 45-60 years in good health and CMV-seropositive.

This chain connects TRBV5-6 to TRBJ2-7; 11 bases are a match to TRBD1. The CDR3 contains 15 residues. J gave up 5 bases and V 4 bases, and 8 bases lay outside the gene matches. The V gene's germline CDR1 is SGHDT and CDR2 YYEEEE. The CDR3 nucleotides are TGTGCCAGCAGCCGGACAGGGGGCTTTGAAAACGAGCAGTACTTC. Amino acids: CASSRTGGFENEQYF.

Here the CDR3 reads CASSEAENRGRYGYTF. The CDR3 region has the DNA TGTGCCAGCAGTGAAGCGGAGAACAGGGGAAGGTATGGCTACACCTTC. The V gene is TRBV6-1, the J gene TRBJ1-2; 7 bases map to TRBD1. The germline gives CDR1 MNHNS, CDR2 SASEGT. This CDR3 is 16 amino acids long. V gave up 0 bases and J gave up 5 bases; unmatched junction bases: 9.

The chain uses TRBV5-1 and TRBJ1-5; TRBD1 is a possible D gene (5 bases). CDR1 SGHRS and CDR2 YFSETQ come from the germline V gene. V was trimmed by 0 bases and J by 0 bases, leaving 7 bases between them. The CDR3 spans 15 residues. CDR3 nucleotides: TGCGCCAGCAGCTTGGAGGGGAATAGCAATCAGCCCCAGCATTTT. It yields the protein CASSLEGNSNQPQHF.

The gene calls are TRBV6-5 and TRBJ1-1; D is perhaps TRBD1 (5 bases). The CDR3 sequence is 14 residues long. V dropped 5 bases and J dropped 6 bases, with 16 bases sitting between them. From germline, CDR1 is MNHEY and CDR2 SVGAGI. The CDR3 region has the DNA TGTGCCAGCAGTCTCCTCGGGGGGTCGTCTGAAGCTTTCTTT. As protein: CASSLLGGSSEAFF.

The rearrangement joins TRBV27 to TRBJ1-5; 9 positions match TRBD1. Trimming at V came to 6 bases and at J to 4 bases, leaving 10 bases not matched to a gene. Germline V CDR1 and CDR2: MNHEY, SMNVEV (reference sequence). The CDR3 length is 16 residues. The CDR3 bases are TGTGCCAGCAGCCCCGGGACAGGGAGTCCGAATCAGCCCCAGCATTTT. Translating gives CASSPGTGSPNQPQHF.

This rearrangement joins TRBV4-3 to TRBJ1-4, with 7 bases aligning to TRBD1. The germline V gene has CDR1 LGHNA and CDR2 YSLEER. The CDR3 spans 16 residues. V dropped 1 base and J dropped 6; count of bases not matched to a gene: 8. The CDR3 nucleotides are TGCGCCAGCAGCCAAGTAATGACAGGGCATTATGAAAAACTGTTTTTT. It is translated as CASSQVMTGHYEKLFF.

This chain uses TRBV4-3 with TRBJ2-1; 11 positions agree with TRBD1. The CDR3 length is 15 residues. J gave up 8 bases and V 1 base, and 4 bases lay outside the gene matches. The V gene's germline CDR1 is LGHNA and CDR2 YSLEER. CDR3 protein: CASSQGPGQGDEQFF. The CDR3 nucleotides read TGCGCCAGCAGCCAAGGGCCGGGACAGGGGGATGAGCAGTTCTTC.

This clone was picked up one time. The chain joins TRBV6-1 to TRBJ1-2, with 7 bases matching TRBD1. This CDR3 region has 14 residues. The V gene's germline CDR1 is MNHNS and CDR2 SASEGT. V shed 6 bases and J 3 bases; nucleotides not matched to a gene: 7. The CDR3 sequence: CASRGTARHYGYTF. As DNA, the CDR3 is TGTGCCAGCAGAGGGACAGCTCGGCACTATGGCTACACCTTC.

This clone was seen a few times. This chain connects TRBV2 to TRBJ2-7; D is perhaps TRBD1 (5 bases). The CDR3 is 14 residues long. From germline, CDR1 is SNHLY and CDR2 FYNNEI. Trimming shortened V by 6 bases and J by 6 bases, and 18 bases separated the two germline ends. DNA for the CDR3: TGTGCCAGCAGCCCACTGACAGCCGGCGGCGAGCAGTACTTC. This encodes CASSPLTAGGEQYF.

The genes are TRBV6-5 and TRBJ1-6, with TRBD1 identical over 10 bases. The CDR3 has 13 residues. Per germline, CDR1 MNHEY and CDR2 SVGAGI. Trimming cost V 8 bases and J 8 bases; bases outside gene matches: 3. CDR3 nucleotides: TGTGCCAGCTCTGGACAGGGGGATTCACCCCTCCACTTT. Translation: CASSGQGDSPLHF.

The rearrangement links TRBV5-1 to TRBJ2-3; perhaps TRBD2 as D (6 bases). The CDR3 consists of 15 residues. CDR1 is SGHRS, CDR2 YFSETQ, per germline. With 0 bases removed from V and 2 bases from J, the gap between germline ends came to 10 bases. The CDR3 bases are TGCGCCAGCAGCTTGGGACCGGGGGACACAGATACGCAGTATTTT. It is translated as CASSLGPGDTDTQYF.